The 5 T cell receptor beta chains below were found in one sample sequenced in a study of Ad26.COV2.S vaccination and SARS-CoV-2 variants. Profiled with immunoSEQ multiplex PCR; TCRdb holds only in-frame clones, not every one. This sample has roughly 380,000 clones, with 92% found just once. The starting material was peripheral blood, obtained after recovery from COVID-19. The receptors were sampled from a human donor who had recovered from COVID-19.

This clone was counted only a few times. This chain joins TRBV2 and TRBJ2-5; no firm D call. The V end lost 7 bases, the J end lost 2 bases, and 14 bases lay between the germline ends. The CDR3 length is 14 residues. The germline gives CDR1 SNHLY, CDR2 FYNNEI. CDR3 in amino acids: CASKADRSQETQYF. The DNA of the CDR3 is TGTGCCAGCAAGGCAGATCGGTCACAAGAGACCCAGTACTTC. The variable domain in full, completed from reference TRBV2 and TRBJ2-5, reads EPEVTQTPSHQVTQMGQEVILRCVPISNHLYFYWYRQILGQKVEFLVSFYNNEISEKSEIFDDQFSVERPDGSNFTLKIRSTKLEDSAMYFCASKADRSQETQYFGPGTRLLVL.

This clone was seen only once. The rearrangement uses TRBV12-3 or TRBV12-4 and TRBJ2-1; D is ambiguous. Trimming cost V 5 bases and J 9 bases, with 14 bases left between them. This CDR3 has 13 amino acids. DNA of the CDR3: TGTGCCAGCAGTCCGTACATGGTTGGTGAGCAGTTCTTC. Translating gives CASSPYMVGEQFF.

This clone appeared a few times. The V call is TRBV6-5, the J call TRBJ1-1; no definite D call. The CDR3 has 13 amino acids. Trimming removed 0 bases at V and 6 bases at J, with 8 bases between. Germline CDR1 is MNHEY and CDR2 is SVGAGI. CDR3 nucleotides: TGTGCCAGCAGTTACTCCCAGGTTTCTGAAGCTTTCTTT. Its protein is CASSYSQVSEAFF.

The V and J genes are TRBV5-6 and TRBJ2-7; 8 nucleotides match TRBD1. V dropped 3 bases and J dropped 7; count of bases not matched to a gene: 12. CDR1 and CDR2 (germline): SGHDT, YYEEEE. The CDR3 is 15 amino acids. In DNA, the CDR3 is TGTGCCAGCAGCTCATTTACAGGGGGAAGTTGGGAGCAGTACTTC. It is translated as CASSSFTGGSWEQYF. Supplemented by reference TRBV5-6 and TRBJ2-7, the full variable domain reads DAGVTQSPTHLIKTRGQQVTLRCSPKSGHDTVSWYQQALGQGPQFIFQYYEEEERQRGNFPDRFSGHQFPNYSSELNVNALLLGDSALYLCASSSFTGGSWEQYFGPGTRLTVT.

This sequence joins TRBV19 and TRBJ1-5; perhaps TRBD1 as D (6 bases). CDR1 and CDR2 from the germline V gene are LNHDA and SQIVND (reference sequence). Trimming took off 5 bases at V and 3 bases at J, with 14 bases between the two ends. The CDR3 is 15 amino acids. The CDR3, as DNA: TGTGCCAGTAGTGCCATACAGGGCTCCAATCAGCCCCAGCATTTT. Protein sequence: CASSAIQGSNQPQHF.